The 27 T cell receptor beta chains below come from one sample, sequenced in a study of patients and donors after allogeneic stem cell transplantation. TCRdb passed the RT-PCR reads through MiXCR, listing each CDR3 protein once. In the table there are some 880,000 distinct CDR3 sequences, about a sixth of which are singletons. Material for sequencing was blood, either unsorted or a sorted T cell fraction (not recorded which). Receptors originate from a human donor who was either an allogeneic HSCT recipient or a stem cell or donor lymphocyte infusion donor (not recorded which). It is not recorded whose cells these are; they may come from a transplant donor.

The CDR3 here is CASSPQSDRITDTQYF. As DNA, the CDR3 is TGTGCCAGCAGTCCCCAATCCGACAGAATCACAGATACGCAGTATTTT. The rearrangement joins TRBV12-3 or TRBV12-4 to TRBJ2-3; D is perhaps TRBD1 (5 bases). Between the trimmed V and J ends, which lost 5 bases and 2 bases, there was a span of 17 bases. The CDR3 is 16 residues long.

This chain's CDR3 is CASSLTGFGDTEAFF. The CDR3 coding sequence is TGTGCCAGCAGCCTGACAGGCTTTGGAGACACTGAAGCTTTCTTT. The chain recombines TRBV13 with TRBJ1-1; perhaps TRBD1 as D (6 bases). CDR1 PRHDT and CDR2 FYEKMQ come from the germline V gene (reference sequence). The V end lost 5 bases, the J end lost 3 bases, and 16 bases lay between the germline ends. The CDR3 totals 15 residues.

This chain uses TRBV21-1 with TRBJ1-6. TRBV21-1 is a pseudogene. This CDR3 is 17 amino acids long. CDR3 sequence (DNA): TGTGCCAGCATTGAAAGGTCCGGCAGGCCTTATAATTCACCCCTCCACTTT. Translated: CASIERSGRPYNSPLHF.

The chain joins TRBV24-1 to TRBJ2-1, with D possibly being TRBD1 (7 bases). Germline V gene sequence: CDR1 KGHDR, CDR2 SFDVKD. The CDR3 sequence is 16 residues long. Deletions cut 3 bases from V and 8 bases from J, with 19 bases between. The CDR3 spells CATSDQTGFGGDEQFF. Here the CDR3 DNA reads TGTGCCACCAGTGATCAGACAGGGTTCGGCGGGGATGAGCAGTTCTTC.

The gene calls are TRBV7-2 and TRBJ2-7; 10 bases map to TRBD2. CDR1 and CDR2 (germline): SGHTA, FQGNSA. The CDR3 covers 16 residues. The V and J ends lost 4 bases and 0 bases, in that order; junction bases with no gene match: 6. CDR3 loop: CASSSGLASVSYEQYF. For the CDR3, the DNA is TGTGCCAGCAGCTCGGGACTAGCGTCAGTCTCCTACGAGCAGTACTTC.

The chain joins TRBV10-3 to TRBJ2-2, with 7 nucleotides matching TRBD1. V was pared by 7 bases and J by 6 bases, with 5 bases of the junction left unmatched. CDR1 and CDR2 (germline): ENHRY, SYGVKD. This CDR3 is 13 amino acids long. As DNA, the CDR3 is TGTGCCATCACCATAGGGACAGCCGGGGAGCTGTTTTTT. Its protein is CAITIGTAGELFF.

This clonotype has ten or more counts. The CDR3, as DNA: TGTGCCAGCAGCCAACAGGGTAGGGCCAACTATGGCTACACCTTC. It translates to CASSQQGRANYGYTF. This chain uses TRBV4-2 with TRBJ1-2, with D perhaps matching TRBD1 (5 bases). Trimming left V 2 bases short and J 2 bases short, with 12 bases between. CDR1 LGHNA and CDR2 YNFKEQ come from the germline V gene. The CDR3 sequence is 15 residues long.

J is TRBJ2-1 and V is TRBV21-1. TRBV21-1 is a listed pseudogene. This CDR3 is built from 14 residues. The CDR3 DNA reads TGTGCCAGCAGCAACGGTGGGGTCTACAATGAGCAGTTCTTC. Residues: CASSNGGVYNEQFF.

In its sample, this clonotype was seen a few times. The chain carries TRBV2 and TRBJ1-6; D call uncertain. Trimming removed 7 bases at V and 3 bases at J, with 10 bases between. Germline CDR1 is SNHLY and CDR2 is FYNNEI. The length of the CDR3 is 14 residues. Here the CDR3 DNA reads TGTGCCAGCATGGAGGCCTTCTATAATTCACCCCTCCACTTT. Translation gives CASMEAFYNSPLHF.

The chain recombines TRBV10-3 with TRBJ2-3, with unresolved D. Germline CDR1 reads ENHRY; CDR2 reads SYGVKD. The CDR3 runs to 14 residues. Trimming pared 7 bases from V and 2 bases from J, leaving 13 bases between. CDR3 residues: CAITRVRATDTQYF. Written as DNA, the CDR3 is TGTGCCATCACCCGTGTCCGAGCCACAGATACGCAGTATTTT.

This clonotype came up a few times. This sequence joins TRBV5-1 and TRBJ2-3, with D tentatively TRBD2 (6 bases). The CDR3 spans 15 residues. Germline V gene data show CDR1 as SGHRS and CDR2 as YFSETQ. V lost 0 bases and J 0 bases, leaving 8 bases between the germline ends. The CDR3 sequence is CASSLASGSTDTQYF. The CDR3 DNA reads as TGCGCCAGCAGCTTGGCCAGCGGGAGCACAGATACGCAGTATTTT.

A few counts support this clonotype. This rearrangement joins TRBV5-1 to TRBJ1-2; D perhaps matches TRBD1 (5 bases). The CDR3 covers 14 residues. V was clipped by 4 bases and J by 4 bases, with 14 bases between them. Germline V gives CDR1 SGHRS, CDR2 YFSETQ. The CDR3 sequence is CASSPSRGSYGYTF. CDR3 DNA sequence: TGCGCCAGCAGCCCCTCCCGGGGGAGCTATGGCTACACCTTC.

CDR3 residues: CASSWGLSTEAFF. The CDR3 coding sequence is TGTGCCAGCAGCTGGGGTCTAAGCACTGAAGCTTTCTTT. The chain joins TRBV5-5 to TRBJ1-1; D gene uncertain. The CDR3 is 13 amino acids. V was cut by 3 bases and J by 4 bases, with 10 bases left in between. Germline V gives CDR1 SGHKS, CDR2 YYEKEE (reference sequence).

The chain links TRBV6-1 to TRBJ1-2; weak D call: TRBD1 (5 bases). This CDR3 spans 14 amino acids. V shed 2 bases and J shed 8 bases, with 15 bases lying between them. Germline values: CDR1 MNHNS, CDR2 SASEGT. For the CDR3, the DNA is TGTGCCAGCAGTGAAATGGCCGGCCGGGGGGGCTACACCTTC. It is translated as CASSEMAGRGGYTF.

The CDR3 is CASSPTGAEGSPLHF. CDR3 nucleotides: TGTGCCAGCAGCCCAACAGGGGCGGAAGGGTCACCCCTCCACTTT. The chain links TRBV7-3 to TRBJ1-6; 7 bases line up with TRBD1. V lost 5 bases and J lost 10; bases outside the gene matches: 11. From germline, CDR1 is SGHTA and CDR2 FQGTGA. There are 15 residues in the CDR3.

This clonotype was seen more than once but under ten times. The J gene is TRBJ1-5, the V gene TRBV2, with D maybe TRBD1 (6 bases). V lost 5 bases, J lost 4 bases, and 12 bases lay in between. Germline assignment: CDR1 SNHLY and CDR2 FYNNEI. This CDR3 region has 14 residues. DNA of the CDR3: TGTGCCAGCAGTCGGGACACCGCTAATCAGCCCCAGCATTTT. As protein: CASSRDTANQPQHF.

The chain has TRBV5-1 and TRBJ2-3; D not resolved. Germline V gene sequence: CDR1 SGHRS, CDR2 YFSETQ. The CDR3 spans 15 residues. V lost 0 bases and J lost 2, with 10 bases in between. The CDR3 DNA reads TGCGCCAGCAGCTTGGTTTCCAGATACACAGATACGCAGTATTTT. Protein sequence: CASSLVSRYTDTQYF.

J is TRBJ1-2 and V is TRBV29-1; 8 bases align to TRBD1. The V and J ends lost 2 bases and 5 bases, in that order; junction bases with no gene match: 4. CDR3 size: 13 residues. From germline, CDR1 is SQVTM and CDR2 ANQGSEA. The CDR3 region has the DNA TGCAGCGTTGAAAGGGACAGGCTTTATGGCTACACCTTC. Amino acid sequence: CSVERDRLYGYTF.

This clonotype has ten or more counts. The V call is TRBV7-9, the J call TRBJ2-7; tentative D call: TRBD2 (5 bases). Germline V gene lookup returns CDR1 SEHNR and CDR2 FQNEAQ (reference sequence). Between the trimmed V and J ends, which lost 1 base and 7 bases, there was a span of 8 bases. The CDR3 length is 12 residues. The CDR3 bases are TGTGCCAGCAGCTTAGAAGGGAGTGAGCAGTACTTC. It encodes CASSLEGSEQYF.

The J gene is TRBJ1-3, the V gene TRBV12-3 or TRBV12-4; 9 bases are shared with TRBD1. The CDR3 extends over 16 amino acids. With V trimmed by 2 bases and J by 3 bases, 5 bases remained unmatched. CDR3: CASSLYTGGIGNTIYF. CDR3 DNA: TGTGCCAGCAGTTTATACACAGGGGGCATTGGAAACACCATATATTTT.

The rearrangement joins TRBV20-1 to TRBJ1-1; D remains unclear. The CDR3 has 15 amino acids. V lost 0 bases, J lost 11 bases, and 22 bases lay in between. Germline lookup yields CDR1 DFQATT and CDR2 SNEGSKA (reference sequence). The CDR3 loop reads CSARESTRSSAEAFF. In DNA form, the CDR3 reads TGCAGTGCTAGAGAAAGCACCCGTTCCTCCGCGGAGGCTTTCTTT.

The rearrangement joins TRBV7-9 to TRBJ2-1, with D perhaps being TRBD1 or TRBD2 (5 bases each). Germline loops: CDR1 SEHNR, CDR2 FQNEAQ (reference sequence). V was clipped by 5 bases and J by 6 bases, with 17 bases between them. This CDR3 has 15 residues. CDR3 sequence (DNA): TGTGCCAGCAGCCCCCGGGACCGACTAACCAATGAGCAGTTCTTC. This encodes CASSPRDRLTNEQFF. The full variable domain, completed using reference TRBV7-9 and TRBJ2-1, is DTGVSQNPRHKITKRGQNVTFRCDPISEHNRLYWYRQTLGQGPEFLTYFQNEAQLEKSRLLSDRFSAERPKGSFSTLEIQRTEQGDSAMYLCASSPRDRLTNEQFFGPGTRLTVL.

This clonotype was seen a handful of times. J is TRBJ1-1 and V is TRBV20-1; tentatively, D is TRBD1 (5 bases). V lost 0 bases, J lost 6 bases, and 14 bases lay in between. The CDR3 spans 14 residues. CDR1 and CDR2 from the germline V gene are DFQATT and SNEGSKA (reference sequence). The DNA of the CDR3 is TGCAGTGCTAGAGATCTCCAGGGAGCCCCTGAAGCTTTCTTT. Protein: CSARDLQGAPEAFF.

The V call is TRBV4-3, the J call TRBJ1-4, with D possibly being TRBD1 (5 bases). Trimming pared 5 bases from V and 2 bases from J, leaving 18 bases between. Germline CDR1 LGHNA, CDR2 YSLEER. The length of the CDR3 is 17 residues. CDR3 nucleotides: TGCGCCAGCAGCGTAATTCGAGGGCGGGGGACTAATGAAAAACTGTTTTTT. The encoded protein is CASSVIRGRGTNEKLFF.

The sample holds a few counts of this clonotype. J is TRBJ2-1 and V is TRBV5-6; 8 positions match TRBD2. Germline loops: CDR1 SGHDT, CDR2 YYEEEE. The junction had 4 bases not matched to a gene; V was cut back by 2 bases and J by 0 bases. CDR3 length: 16 residues. The CDR3 DNA reads as TGTGCCAGCAGCTTCGGGCTAGCGGGCTCCTACAATGAGCAGTTCTTC. It translates to CASSFGLAGSYNEQFF.

The chain employs TRBV12-3 or TRBV12-4 and TRBJ1-2; D gene uncertain. This CDR3 is built from 13 residues. The V end lost 5 bases, the J end lost 5 bases, and 12 bases lay between the germline ends. Here the CDR3 reads CASSTTGIYGYTF. The CDR3 DNA sequence: TGTGCCAGCAGTACTACCGGGATATATGGCTACACCTTC.

This clonotype was observed a few times. The genes are TRBV4-3 and TRBJ1-2, with D possibly being TRBD1 (6 bases). From germline, CDR1 is LGHNA and CDR2 YSLEER. Trimming left V 0 bases short and J 4 bases short, with 12 bases between. CDR3 length: 15 amino acids. CDR3 region: CASSQDWGLGYGYTF. CDR3 nucleotide sequence: TGCGCCAGCAGCCAAGATTGGGGGCTCGGCTATGGCTACACCTTC.